A single sample is the source of the 27 T cell receptor beta chains below, sequenced in a study of metastatic and nonmetastatic thyroid tumors. TCRdb reprocessed the PCR reads using MiXCR. The profile shows tens of thousands of clones, about 30% of them singletons. No treatment had been given to any patient before thyroid surgery. The sequenced material came from blood. Source of these receptors: a female donor with papillary thyroid cancer or a benign thyroid nodule (not recorded which). Some clones in this sample may be carry-over from other donors' samples.

The sample holds many counts of this clone. V usage is TRBV10-2 and J usage is TRBJ2-1, with 9 bases aligning to TRBD1. This CDR3 contains 13 residues. Losses at the gene ends were 8 bases for V and 4 bases for J; bases not matched to a gene: 3. The germline gives CDR1 WSHSY, CDR2 SAAADI. CDR3 sequence (DNA): TGCGCCAGCCGGGACAGGGAATACAATGAGCAGTTCTTC. Translating gives CASRDREYNEQFF.

The chain combines TRBV15 with TRBJ2-5, with TRBD2 identical over 7 bases. This CDR3 has 15 residues. With V trimmed by 0 bases and J by 6 bases, 7 bases remained unmatched. Germline CDR1 and CDR2: LNHNV and YYDKDF (reference sequence). The CDR3 reads CATSRETGGLKTQYF. The CDR3 bases are TGTGCCACCAGCAGAGAGACGGGGGGTCTGAAGACCCAGTACTTC. Using reference TRBV15 and TRBJ2-5 for the parts outside the CDR3, the full variable domain is DAMVIQNPRYQVTQFGKPVTLSCSQTLNHNVMYWYQQKSSQAPKLLFHYYDKDFNNEADTPDNFQSRRPNTSFCFLDIRSPGLGDTAMYLCATSRETGGLKTQYFGPGTRLLVL.

V is TRBV6-1 and J is TRBJ2-7; D is unclear. CDR3 length: 15 amino acids. Germline V lookup: CDR1 MNHNS, CDR2 SASEGT. The V and J ends lost 3 bases and 3 bases respectively, with 15 bases between them. The CDR3 sequence is CASSDAFELCYEQYV. The CDR3 DNA follows: TGTGCCAGCAGTGATGCATTCGAGCTATGCTACGAGCAGTACGTC.

Many counts were recorded for this clone. This chain joins TRBV5-6 and TRBJ1-5; tentative D call: TRBD1 (5 bases). The CDR3 is 15 amino acids. The germline CDR1 and CDR2 sequences are SGHDT and YYEEEE. Trimming took off 0 bases at V and 6 bases at J, with 13 bases between the two ends. CDR3 bases: TGTGCCAGCAGCTTGGTAGGGGAGGTGAGTCAGCCCCAGCATTTT. Protein product: CASSLVGEVSQPQHF.

This clone came up once. The V call is TRBV11-3, the J call TRBJ2-2; tentatively, D is TRBD1 (6 bases). Deletions cut 6 bases from V and 1 base from J, with 9 bases between. Germline loops: CDR1 SGHNT, CDR2 YENEEA. This CDR3 spans 14 amino acids. CDR3 sequence (DNA): TGTGCCAGCAGTCGAGGGGGGAACACCGGGGAGCTGTTTTTT. Protein product: CASSRGGNTGELFF. The whole variable domain, filled in from reference TRBV11-3 and TRBJ2-2, reads EAGVVQSPRYKIIEKKQPVAFWCNPISGHNTLYWYLQNLGQGPELLIRYENEEAVDDSQLPKDRFSAERLKGVDSTLKIQPAELGDSAVYLCASSRGGNTGELFFGEGSRLTVL.

CDR3 coding DNA: TGTGCCAGCAGTTTGAAGGGAGTGGGAAATGAAAAACTGTTTTTT. Translated: CASSLKGVGNEKLFF. The J gene is TRBJ1-4, the V gene TRBV27; D is uncertain. The V gene lost 3 bases and the J gene lost 5 bases, with 13 bases spanning the gap. The CDR3 runs to 15 residues. The germline CDR1 and CDR2 sequences are MNHEY and SMNVEV (reference sequence).

The rearrangement joins TRBV20-1 to TRBJ1-1, with D unresolved. CDR1 DFQATT and CDR2 SNEGSKA come from the germline V gene (reference sequence). The CDR3 runs 10 residues. V was cut by 3 bases and J by 6 bases, with 5 bases left in between. CDR3 DNA sequence: TGCAGTGCTAGCTCAGCTGAAGCTTTCTTT. It translates to CSASSAEAFF.

CDR3 amino acids: CASGSFVGTDTQYF. The CDR3 DNA reads as TGTGCCAGCGGGTCCTTTGTCGGCACAGATACGCAGTATTTT. The rearrangement links TRBV7-9 to TRBJ2-3; D is unresolved. CDR3 length equals 14 residues. V was pared by 8 bases and J by 1 base, with 13 bases between. Germline lookup yields CDR1 SEHNR and CDR2 FQNEAQ (reference sequence).

The chain couples TRBV27 to TRBJ2-1; D might be TRBD1 (6 bases). V was clipped by 2 bases and J by 5 bases, with 7 bases between them. There are 13 residues in the CDR3. Per germline, CDR1 MNHEY and CDR2 SMNVEV (reference sequence). This CDR3 is CASSLPGDNEQFF. The CDR3 DNA reads TGTGCCAGCAGTTTACCAGGGGACAATGAGCAGTTCTTC.

This clone was seen a handful of times. This chain joins TRBV6-2 or TRBV6-3 and TRBJ2-2, with D perhaps TRBD2 (5 bases). This CDR3 contains 15 residues. Germline-derived CDR1 and CDR2 are MNHEY and SVGEGT. Deletions cut 0 bases from V and 4 bases from J, with 9 bases between. The CDR3 DNA follows: TGTGCCAGCAGTTACTCGCCTAGCCTCACCGGGGAGCTGTTTTTT. It codes for CASSYSPSLTGELFF.

This clone occurred a few times. This chain links TRBV6-5 with TRBJ1-6; D remains unclear. The CDR3 sequence is 13 residues long. V shed 6 bases and J shed 7 bases, with 10 bases lying between them. Germline V gives CDR1 MNHEY, CDR2 SVGAGI. This CDR3 is CASRYSENSPLHF. For the CDR3, the DNA is TGTGCCAGCAGGTATTCAGAGAATTCACCCCTCCACTTT.

This clone ranks as medium-sized. J is TRBJ1-6 and V is TRBV5-1; the D gene is possibly TRBD1 (5 bases). The CDR3 consists of 16 residues. CDR1 is SGHRS and CDR2 is YFSETQ in the germline V gene. V was trimmed by 2 bases and J by 7 bases, leaving 16 bases between them. CDR3 protein: CASSLRGDGGNSPLHF. CDR3 in DNA: TGCGCCAGCAGCTTAAGGGGAGACGGCGGGAATTCACCCCTCCACTTT.

This clone was counted a few times. This chain joins TRBV6-1 and TRBJ2-5; 9 bases fit TRBD2. Germline CDR1 reads MNHNS; CDR2 reads SASEGT. CDR3 length equals 16 residues. The ends lost 5 bases at V and 6 bases at J; junction bases unmatched: 13. In DNA form, the CDR3 reads TGTGCCAGCAGTCGCCCCGGGGTAGCGGGAGCCAAGACCCAGTACTTC. This sequence encodes CASSRPGVAGAKTQYF.

The chain combines TRBV20-1 with TRBJ2-7; 7 nucleotides agree with TRBD1. V lost 1 base to trimming and J lost 7 bases; unmatched junction nucleotides: 13. CDR1 is DFQATT and CDR2 is SNEGSKA in the germline V gene (reference sequence). The CDR3 has 15 residues. The CDR3 DNA is TGCAGTGCTAGAGTAGCTTTTGGGACAGCTACGGAGCAGTACTTC. It encodes CSARVAFGTATEQYF.

This sequence joins TRBV28 and TRBJ2-7, with D perhaps matching TRBD1 or TRBD2 (5 bases each). The CDR3 contains 15 residues. The germline CDR1 and CDR2 sequences are MDHEN and SYDVKM. V shed 7 bases and J shed 3 bases, with 19 bases lying between them. The CDR3: CASNNRGAVSYEQYF. Written as DNA, the CDR3 is TGTGCCAGCAACAATCGAGGGGCAGTGAGCTACGAGCAGTACTTC.

This clone was observed many times. The chain has TRBV10-2 and TRBJ2-1; D is undetermined. Germline CDR1 and CDR2: WSHSY and SAAADI. CDR3 size: 12 residues. V was shortened by 3 bases and J by 7 bases, with 7 bases between the two germline ends. In nucleotides, the CDR3 is TGCGCCAGCAGTGAAAGGGCTAATGAGCAGTTCTTC. Protein: CASSERANEQFF.

This clone was recorded at least ten times. The chain carries TRBV4-1 and TRBJ1-5, with a tentative D call TRBD1 (6 bases). V was clipped by 5 bases and J by 6 bases, with 17 bases between them. The CDR3 spans 15 residues. The germline gives CDR1 MGHRA, CDR2 YSYEKL. For the CDR3, the DNA is TGCGCCAGCAGCGTTACGGGGGCGGAGGGTCAGCCCCAGCATTTT. Residues: CASSVTGAEGQPQHF.

By sample share, this clone is medium-sized (0.01 to 0.1%). This chain connects TRBV12-3 or TRBV12-4 to TRBJ1-3, with 7 positions matching TRBD1. V lost 4 bases to trimming and J lost 1 base; unmatched junction nucleotides: 7. The CDR3 sequence is 16 residues long. CDR3 loop: CASSSQGLASGNTIYF. Here the CDR3 DNA reads TGTGCCAGCAGTTCACAGGGGCTTGCGTCTGGAAACACCATATATTTT.

This clone was counted many times. This chain connects TRBV7-2 to TRBJ2-7, with D perhaps TRBD1 (5 bases). Between the trimmed V and J ends, which lost 5 bases and 0 bases, there was a span of 8 bases. The CDR3 contains 13 residues. Germline assignment: CDR1 SGHTA and CDR2 FQGNSA. The CDR3 bases are TGTGCCAGCAGCGGACAAGGCTCCTACGAGCAGTACTTC. This sequence encodes CASSGQGSYEQYF.

V is TRBV7-2 and J is TRBJ1-1; tentative D call: TRBD1 (5 bases). This CDR3 spans 15 amino acids. With 3 bases removed from V and 5 bases from J, the gap between germline ends came to 16 bases. Germline CDR1 reads SGHTA; CDR2 reads FQGNSA. The CDR3 bases are TGTGCCAGCAGCTTCAATAAAGTGGGGGGAACTGAAGCTTTCTTT. This encodes CASSFNKVGGTEAFF.

A word on this clone: This may be a read error: a much more frequent sequence differs by one nucleotide. The sample carries other DNA sequences with the same CDR3. The chain has TRBV7-6 and TRBJ2-5; D possibly corresponds to TRBD2 (5 bases). Germline V gene data show CDR1 as SGHVS and CDR2 as FNYEAQ. V shed 4 bases and J shed 2 bases, with 14 bases lying between them. The CDR3 has 15 residues. CDR3 coding DNA: TGTGCCAGCAGCTATTACCGGGATGTACAAGAGACCCAGTACTTC. Translating gives CASSYYRDVQETQYF. The variable domain in full, completed from reference TRBV7-6 and TRBJ2-5, reads GAGVSQSPRYKVTKRGQDVALRCDPISGHVSLYWYRQALGQGPEFLTYFNYEAQQDKSGLPNDRFSAERPEGSISTLTIQRTEQRDSAMYRCASSYYRDVQETQYFGPGTRLLVL.

This clone was picked up many times. The chain couples TRBV3-1 to TRBJ2-5; 10 bases are a match to TRBD2. V shed 0 bases, J shed 4 bases, and the junction held 14 bases outside the gene matches. Germline V CDR1 and CDR2: LGHDT, YNNKEL (reference sequence). The length of the CDR3 is 19 residues. The CDR3 sequence is CASSQDYLERASGGETQYF. The CDR3 bases are TGTGCCAGCAGCCAAGATTATCTGGAGAGAGCTAGCGGGGGAGAGACCCAGTACTTC.

The chain recombines TRBV2 with TRBJ2-7, with D possibly matching TRBD1 (6 bases). The CDR3 covers 12 residues. Per germline, CDR1 SNHLY and CDR2 FYNNEI. Trimming removed 5 bases from V and 5 bases from J, with 10 bases in between. The CDR3 loop is CASSSGVHEQYF. The CDR3 region has the DNA TGTGCCAGCAGTTCAGGGGTCCACGAGCAGTACTTC.

The V call is TRBV20-1, the J call TRBJ2-3; 7 nucleotides agree with TRBD2. V was clipped by 3 bases and J by 0 bases; unmatched bases: 6. This CDR3 region has 15 residues. CDR1 is DFQATT, CDR2 SNEGSKA, per germline (reference sequence). CDR3 sequence (DNA): TGCAGTGCTAGTAATCTAGCGGAGAGCACAGATACGCAGTATTTT. As protein: CSASNLAESTDTQYF.

This clone was picked up one time. V is TRBV11-1 and J is TRBJ2-3; D unresolved. V was trimmed by 3 bases and J by 3 bases, leaving 16 bases between them. The CDR3 runs to 16 residues. Germline CDR1 SGHAT, CDR2 FQDESV (reference sequence). This chain's CDR3 is CASSFSVLLSTDTQYF. DNA for the CDR3: TGTGCCAGCAGCTTTTCAGTCTTACTTTCGACAGATACGCAGTATTTT. Supplemented by reference TRBV11-1 and TRBJ2-3, the full variable domain reads EAEVAQSPRYKITEKSQAVAFWCDPISGHATLYWYRQILGQGPELLVQFQDESVVDDSQLPKDRFSAERLKGVDSTLKIQPAELGDSAMYLCASSFSVLLSTDTQYFGPGTRLTVL.

V and J are TRBV5-4 and TRBJ2-7; possibly TRBD2 for D (6 bases). Trimming cost V 0 bases and J 5 bases, with 21 bases left between them. From germline, CDR1 is SGHNT and CDR2 YYREEE (reference sequence). The CDR3 consists of 17 residues. The CDR3 is CASSLVLAWGPPDEQYF. The CDR3 DNA sequence: TGTGCCAGCAGCTTGGTTCTAGCGTGGGGTCCCCCCGACGAGCAGTACTTC.

This clone was found many times. The genes are TRBV3-1 and TRBJ2-7; D uncertain. This CDR3 contains 12 residues. CDR1 is LGHDT and CDR2 is YNNKEL in the germline V gene (reference sequence). The ends were cut back, 0 bases at V and 7 bases at J, with 7 bases in the middle. The CDR3 here is CASSQDFREQYF. The CDR3 DNA sequence: TGTGCCAGCAGCCAAGACTTCCGGGAGCAGTACTTC.